This T cell receptor beta chain was captured by sequencing in a study of CD8 T cells in ankylosing spondylitis. A quantitative 5'-RACE method, one with molecular barcodes, was used to make TCR beta libraries. TCRdb ran MiXCR on the 5' RACE reads and lists one entry per CDR3 protein. The sample lists hundreds of thousands of distinct CDR3 sequences, roughly 12% occurring once. Findings and caveats of the study: A CD8+ phenotype characterized the disease-linked clones, which were relatively rare in peripheral blood. Some motif variants were previously reported in reactive arthritis synovial fluid and blood. Disease-linked clones reportedly concentrated significantly in matched ankylosing spondylitis synovial fluid. Blood from ankylosing spondylitis patients appeared to carry a characteristic eight-variant TCR beta motif.

Note on this clonotype: What it binds is unknown.

The clonotype comes from a male donor with ankylosing spondylitis. The specimen sequenced was blood, either unsorted or a sorted T cell fraction (not recorded which).

The CDR3 reads CASSLAGGTFTDTQYF. For the CDR3, the DNA is TGTGCCAGCAGCTTGGCGGGGGGAACCTTCACAGATACGCAGTATTTT. V gene TRBV5-5 combines with J gene TRBJ2-3; 7 nucleotides match TRBD2. This CDR3 has 16 amino acids. Germline lookup yields CDR1 SGHKS and CDR2 YYEKEE (reference sequence). The trim removed 0 bases at V and 2 bases at J, leaving 6 bases unmatched.